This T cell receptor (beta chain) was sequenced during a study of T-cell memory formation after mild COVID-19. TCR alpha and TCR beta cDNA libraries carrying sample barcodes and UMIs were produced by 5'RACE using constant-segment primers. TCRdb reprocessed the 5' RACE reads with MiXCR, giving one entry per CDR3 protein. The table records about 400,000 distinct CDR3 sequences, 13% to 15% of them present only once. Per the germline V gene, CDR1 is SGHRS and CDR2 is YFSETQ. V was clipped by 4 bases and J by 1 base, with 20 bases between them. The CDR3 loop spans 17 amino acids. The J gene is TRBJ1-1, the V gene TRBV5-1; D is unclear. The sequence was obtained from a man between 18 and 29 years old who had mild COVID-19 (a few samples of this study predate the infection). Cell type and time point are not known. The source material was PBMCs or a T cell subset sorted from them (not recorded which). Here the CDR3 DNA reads TGCGCCAGCAGCCCAGGTTTAGGACGGAGACAGAACACTGAAGCTTTCTTT. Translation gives CASSPGLGRRQNTEAFF.